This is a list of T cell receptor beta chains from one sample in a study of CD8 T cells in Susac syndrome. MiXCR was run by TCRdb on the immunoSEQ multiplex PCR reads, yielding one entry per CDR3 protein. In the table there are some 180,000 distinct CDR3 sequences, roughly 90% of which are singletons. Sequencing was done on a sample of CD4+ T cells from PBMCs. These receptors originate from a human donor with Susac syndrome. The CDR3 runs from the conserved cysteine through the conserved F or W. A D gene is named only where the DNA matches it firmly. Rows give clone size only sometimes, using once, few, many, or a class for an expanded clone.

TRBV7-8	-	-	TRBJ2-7	TGTGCCAGCAGTCCAGACGCAGTACGGCTCTACGAGCAGTACTTC	CASSPDAVRLYEQYF
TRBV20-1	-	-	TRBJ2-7	TGCAGTGCTAGTGACAACTACGAGCAGTACTTC	CSASDNYEQYF
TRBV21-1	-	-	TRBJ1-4	TGTGCCAGCAGCAAAGGGTTGAGGAAGGGCCCGGAAAAACTGTTTTTT	CASSKGLRKGPEKLFF
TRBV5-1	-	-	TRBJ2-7	TGCGCCAGCAGCTTGGCCGCGGGACAGATCTCCTACGAGCAGTACTTC	CASSLAAGQISYEQYF
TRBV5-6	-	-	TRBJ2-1	TGTGCCAGCAGCACACAGAATGAGCAGTTCTTC	CASSTQNEQFF
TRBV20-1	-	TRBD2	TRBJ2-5	TGCAGTGCTAGAGTCTTCGGACTAGCGGAACAAGAGACCCAGTACTTC	CSARVFGLAEQETQYF
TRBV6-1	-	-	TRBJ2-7	TGTGCCAGCCACGGACAGACCTACGAGCAGTACTTC	CASHGQTYEQYF
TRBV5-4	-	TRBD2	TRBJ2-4	TGTGCCAGCAGCTTGGCCGGTGGCGGGAGCAGCAACATTCAGTACTTC	CASSLAGGGSSNIQYF
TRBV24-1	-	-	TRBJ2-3	TGTGCCACCAGTGACGCCGGGGACCGCCGCGCAGATACGCAGTATTTT	CATSDAGDRRADTQYF
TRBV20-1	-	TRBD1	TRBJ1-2	TGCAGTGCTCGCCGACAGGGGGTGTGGCGCGGCTACACCTTC	CSARRQGVWRGYTF
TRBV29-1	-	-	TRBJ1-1	TGCAGCGTTGACCGTGGACAATTGAACACTGAAGCTTTCTTT	CSVDRGQLNTEAFF
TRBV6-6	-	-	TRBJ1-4	TGTGCCAGCAGAAGGGGGGGAGGGGATGAAAAACTGTTTTTT	CASRRGGGDEKLFF
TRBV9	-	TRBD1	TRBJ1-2	TGTGCCAGCAGAGGAGACAGGGGCTATGGCTACACCTTC	CASRGDRGYGYTF
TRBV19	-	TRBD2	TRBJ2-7	TGTGCCAGTAGTGAAAGACTAGCGGTCTACGAGCAGTACTTC	CASSERLAVYEQYF
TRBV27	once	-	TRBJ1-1	TGTGCCAGCACCAGGGCCCAGGGGAACACTGAAGCTTTCTTT	CASTRAQGNTEAFF
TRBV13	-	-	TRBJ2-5	TGTGCCAGCAGCTTATGGGGTACCCAGTACTTC	CASSLWGTQYF
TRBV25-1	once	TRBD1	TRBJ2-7	TGTGCCAGCAGCCTTCCGACAGGGCTAGGCGAGCAGTACTTC	CASSLPTGLGEQYF
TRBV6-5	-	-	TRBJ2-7	TGTGCCAGCAGTTACGCGACGGGCAGGACCTACGAGCAGTACTTC	CASSYATGRTYEQYF
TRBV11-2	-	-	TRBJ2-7	TGTGCCAGCACCCCTGGGCGGCGGGGCTCCTACGAGCAGTACTTC	CASTPGRRGSYEQYF
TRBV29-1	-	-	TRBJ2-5	TGCAGCGTCTCCGAGGGGGTGGAGACCCAGTACTTC	CSVSEGVETQYF
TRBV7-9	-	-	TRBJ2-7	TGTGCCAGCAGCCAGAACCCGGCGTACGAGCAGTACTTC	CASSQNPAYEQYF
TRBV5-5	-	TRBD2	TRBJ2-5	TGTGCCAGCAGCACGGGACTAGCGGGGGGGGAAGAGACCCAGTACTTC	CASSTGLAGGEETQYF
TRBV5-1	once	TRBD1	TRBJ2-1	TGCGCCAGCAGCGAACCGGGACAGGGTTCTTTCGGGCAGTTCTTC	CASSEPGQGSFGQFF
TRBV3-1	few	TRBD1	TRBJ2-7	TGTGCCACCAAGGGACAGGGGTTCTACGAGCAGTACTTC	CATKGQGFYEQYF
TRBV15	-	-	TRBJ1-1	TGTGCCACCAGCAGAAGTCAGGGGCCAACTGAAGCTTTCTTT	CATSRSQGPTEAFF
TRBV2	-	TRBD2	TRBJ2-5	TGTGCCAGCAAACGGACTAGCGGGGGGGAGACCCAGTACTTC	CASKRTSGGETQYF
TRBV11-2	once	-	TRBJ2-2	TGTGCCAGCAGTTTTGGACCCTCCTCCGGGGAGCTGTTTTTT	CASSFGPSSGELFF
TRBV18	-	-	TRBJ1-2	TGTGCCAGCTCACCCACCGAACCTTGGCGGGGCAACTATGGCTACACCTTC	CASSPTEPWRGNYGYTF
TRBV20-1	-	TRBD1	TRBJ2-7	TGCAGTGCTTCAACAGGGGGCGAGCAGTACTTC	CSASTGGEQYF
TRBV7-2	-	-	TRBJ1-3	TGTGCCAGCAGCGCTCCAAGACTGGGAGGGGTTGGAAACACCATATATTTT	CASSAPRLGGVGNTIYF
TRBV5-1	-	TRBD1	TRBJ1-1	TGCGCCAGCAGGCACGGACAGGGCCACACTGAAGCTTTCTTT	CASRHGQGHTEAFF
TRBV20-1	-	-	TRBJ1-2	TGCAGTGCTAGAGAGGAGGGGTTGAGCTATGGCTACACCTTC	CSAREEGLSYGYTF
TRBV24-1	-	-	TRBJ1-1	TGTGCCACCAGTAGTCCTGTGAACACTGAAGCTTTCTTT	CATSSPVNTEAFF
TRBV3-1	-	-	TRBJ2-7	TGTGCCAGCAGCCAAGGACAGGTTAAAGCGGGGGAGCAGTACTTC	CASSQGQVKAGEQYF
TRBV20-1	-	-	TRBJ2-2	TGCAGTGCTCCGGGGAGTTTGAGCGGGGAGCTGTTTTTT	CSAPGSLSGELFF
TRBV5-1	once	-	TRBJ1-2	TGCGCCAGCAGCTTCGGGACGGTCTCGAATGGCTACACCTTC	CASSFGTVSNGYTF
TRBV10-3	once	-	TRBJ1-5	TGTGCCATCAGTGAGTCGTTTGGAAATCAGCCCCAGCATTTT	CAISESFGNQPQHF
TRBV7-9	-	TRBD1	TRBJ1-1	TGTGCCAGCAGCGGATCCGGGACAGGGATATCTGAAGCTTTCTTT	CASSGSGTGISEAFF
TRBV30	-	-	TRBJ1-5	TGTGCCTGGAGTCCGGACAGCAATCAGCCCCAGCATTTT	CAWSPDSNQPQHF
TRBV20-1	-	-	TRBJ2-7	TGCAGTGCTAGTCGTGACGGGCGCCACGAGCAGTACTTC	CSASRDGRHEQYF
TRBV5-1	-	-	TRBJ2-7	TGCGCCAGCAGCCCAAGCGGAGCCGGGTACGAGCAGTACTTC	CASSPSGAGYEQYF
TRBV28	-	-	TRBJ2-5	TGTGCCAGCAGTTTATTGCCCGGGGAATGGGGAGAGACCCAGTACTTC	CASSLLPGEWGETQYF
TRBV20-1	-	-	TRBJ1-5	TGCAGTGCTCTACAGGGCAGTAGCAATCAGCCCCAGCATTTT	CSALQGSSNQPQHF
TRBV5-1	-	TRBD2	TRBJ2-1	TGCGCCAGCAGGCCGTCACTAGCGGGAGTCGACAATGAGCAGTTCTTC	CASRPSLAGVDNEQFF
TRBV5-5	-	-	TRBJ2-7	TGTGCCAGCAGCTGGGGGTCAGGTGATCAGTACTTC	CASSWGSGDQYF
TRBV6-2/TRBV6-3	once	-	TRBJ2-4	TGTGCCAGCAGCCCACCCGATCAGCTAGCCAAAAACATTCAGTACTTC	CASSPPDQLAKNIQYF
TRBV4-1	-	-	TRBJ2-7	TGCGCCAGCAGCCAAGATTCTAGGGCTTTCCTCTCCTACGAGCAGTACTTC	CASSQDSRAFLSYEQYF
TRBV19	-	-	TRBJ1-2	TGTGCCAGTAGTATAGGAGCTAACTATGGCTACACCTTC	CASSIGANYGYTF
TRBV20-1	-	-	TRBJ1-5	TGCAGTGCAAAACAGGGACTGCCCCAGCATTTT	CSAKQGLPQHF
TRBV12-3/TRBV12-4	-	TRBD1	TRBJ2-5	TGTGCCAGCACCGGGACAGGGCGAGAGACCCAGTACTTC	CASTGTGRETQYF
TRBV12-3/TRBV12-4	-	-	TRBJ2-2	TGTGCCAGCAGTCCTTGGGGTGATACCGGGGAGCTGTTTTTT	CASSPWGDTGELFF
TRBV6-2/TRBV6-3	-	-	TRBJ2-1	TGTGCCAGCGGGAGAGAGTTGGTTGAGCAGTTCTTC	CASGRELVEQFF
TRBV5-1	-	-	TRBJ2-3	TGCGCCAGCAGCTTTCAGCGGCAGGGCACAGATACGCAGTATTTT	CASSFQRQGTDTQYF
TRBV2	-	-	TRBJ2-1	TGTGCCAGCAGTGTCCTCACAACTTACAATGAGCAGTTCTTC	CASSVLTTYNEQFF
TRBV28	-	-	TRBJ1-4	TGTGCCAGCAGTTTTCTAATGGGGTCCGGTGGGGAAAAACTGTTTTTT	CASSFLMGSGGEKLFF
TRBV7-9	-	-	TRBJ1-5	TGTGCCAGCAGCTCCTCCTTCTCCAGGGGCGATCAGCCCCAGCATTTT	CASSSSFSRGDQPQHF
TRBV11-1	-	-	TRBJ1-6	TGTGCCAGCAGCTTAGGACGGGGAACTAATTCACCCCTCCACTTT	CASSLGRGTNSPLHF
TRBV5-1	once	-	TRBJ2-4	TGCGCCAGCAGCTTGGTGGGGGCGGACATTCAGTACTTC	CASSLVGADIQYF
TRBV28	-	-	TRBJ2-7	TGTGCCAGCAGTTTTAGGGGTACCCGCGCCTCCTACGAGCAGTACTTC	CASSFRGTRASYEQYF